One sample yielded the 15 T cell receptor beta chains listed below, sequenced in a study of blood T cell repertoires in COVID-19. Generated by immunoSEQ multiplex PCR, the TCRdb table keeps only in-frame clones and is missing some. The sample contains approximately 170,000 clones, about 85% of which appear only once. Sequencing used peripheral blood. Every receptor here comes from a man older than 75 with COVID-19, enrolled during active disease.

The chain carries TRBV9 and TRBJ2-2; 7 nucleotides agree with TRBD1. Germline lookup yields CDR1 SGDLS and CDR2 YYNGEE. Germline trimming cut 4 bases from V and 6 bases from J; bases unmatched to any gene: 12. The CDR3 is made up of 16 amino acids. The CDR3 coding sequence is TGTGCCAGCAGCCCTAGGGGGCGCGGTTTGGCCGGGGAGCTGTTTTTT. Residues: CASSPRGRGLAGELFF. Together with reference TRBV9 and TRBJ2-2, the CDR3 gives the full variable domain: DSGVTQTPKHLITATGQRVTLRCSPRSGDLSVYWYQQSLDQGLQFLIQYYNGEERAKGNILERFSAQQFPDLHSELNLSSLELGDSALYFCASSPRGRGLAGELFFGEGSRLTVL.

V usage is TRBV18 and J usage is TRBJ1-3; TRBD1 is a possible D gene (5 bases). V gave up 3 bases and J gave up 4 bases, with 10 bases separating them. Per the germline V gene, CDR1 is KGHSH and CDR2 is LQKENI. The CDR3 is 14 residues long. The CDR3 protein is CASSPDRGGNTIYF. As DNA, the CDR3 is TGTGCCAGCTCACCCGACCGGGGGGGAAACACCATATATTTT.

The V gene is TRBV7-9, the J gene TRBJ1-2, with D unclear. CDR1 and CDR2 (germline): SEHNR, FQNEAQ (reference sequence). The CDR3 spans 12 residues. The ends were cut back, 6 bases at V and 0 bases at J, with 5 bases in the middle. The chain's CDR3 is CASSEANYGYTF. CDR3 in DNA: TGTGCCAGCAGTGAGGCTAACTATGGCTACACCTTC.

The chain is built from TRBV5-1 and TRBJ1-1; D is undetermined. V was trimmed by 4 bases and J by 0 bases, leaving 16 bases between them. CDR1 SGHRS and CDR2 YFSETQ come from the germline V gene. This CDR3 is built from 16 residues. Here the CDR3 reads CASSPGAETMNTEAFF. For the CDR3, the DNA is TGCGCCAGCAGCCCGGGTGCAGAAACTATGAACACTGAAGCTTTCTTT.

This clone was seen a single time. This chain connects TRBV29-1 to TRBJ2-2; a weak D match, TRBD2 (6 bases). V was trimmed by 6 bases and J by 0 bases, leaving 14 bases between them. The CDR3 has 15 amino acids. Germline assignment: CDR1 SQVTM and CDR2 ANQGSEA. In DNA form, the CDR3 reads TGCAGCGTAAATTTAGGGACTGCGAACACCGGGGAGCTGTTTTTT. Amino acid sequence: CSVNLGTANTGELFF.

CDR3 in amino acids: CASSLGAGPETQYF. As DNA, the CDR3 is TGCGCCAGCAGCTTGGGAGCGGGTCCAGAGACCCAGTACTTC. J is TRBJ2-5 and V is TRBV5-1; the D gene is possibly TRBD2 (6 bases). Trimming stripped 0 bases from V and 4 bases from J, with 10 bases between. The CDR3 spans 14 residues. Germline loops: CDR1 SGHRS, CDR2 YFSETQ.

Here the CDR3 DNA reads TGTGCCAGCTCAGGGGACACTGGAAACACCATATATTTT. Amino acid sequence: CASSGDTGNTIYF. The chain is built from TRBV4-2 and TRBJ1-3; a weak D match, TRBD1 (6 bases). Germline CDR1 and CDR2: LGHNA and YNFKEQ. The CDR3 totals 13 residues. Deletions cut 8 bases from V and 2 bases from J, with 10 bases between.

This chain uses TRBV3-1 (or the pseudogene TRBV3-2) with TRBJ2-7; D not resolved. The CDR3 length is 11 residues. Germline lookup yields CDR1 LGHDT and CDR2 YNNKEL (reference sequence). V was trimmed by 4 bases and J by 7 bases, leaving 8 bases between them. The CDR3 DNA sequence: TGTGCCAGCAGCCTTAAGAGTGAGCAGTACTTC. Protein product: CASSLKSEQYF.

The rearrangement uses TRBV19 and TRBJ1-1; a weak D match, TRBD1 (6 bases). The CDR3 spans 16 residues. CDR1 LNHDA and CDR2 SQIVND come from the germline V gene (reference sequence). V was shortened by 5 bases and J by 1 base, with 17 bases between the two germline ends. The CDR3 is CASSLTQGRGNTEAFF. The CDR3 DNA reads TGTGCCAGTAGTCTGACTCAGGGGAGAGGGAACACTGAAGCTTTCTTT. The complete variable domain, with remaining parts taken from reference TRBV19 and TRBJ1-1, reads DGGITQSPKYLFRKEGQNVTLSCEQNLNHDAMYWYRQDPGQGLRLIYYSQIVNDFQKGDIAEGYSVSREKKESFPLTVTSAQKNPTAFYLCASSLTQGRGNTEAFFGQGTRLTVV.

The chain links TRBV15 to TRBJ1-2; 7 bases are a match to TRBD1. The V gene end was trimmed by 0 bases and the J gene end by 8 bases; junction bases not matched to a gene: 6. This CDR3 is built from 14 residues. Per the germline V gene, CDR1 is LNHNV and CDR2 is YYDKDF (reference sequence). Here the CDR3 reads CATSRDRTGLGYTF. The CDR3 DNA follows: TGTGCCACCAGCAGAGATAGGACAGGATTGGGCTACACCTTC.

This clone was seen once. CDR3 sequence: CASSDHPGKTQYF. In DNA, the CDR3 is TGTGCCAGCAGCGACCATCCGGGAAAGACCCAGTACTTC. V gene TRBV7-3 combines with J gene TRBJ2-5, with D possibly TRBD2 on 5 matching bases. This CDR3 region has 13 residues. Germline values: CDR1 SGHTA, CDR2 FQGTGA. Trimming cost V 5 bases and J 6 bases, with 13 bases left between them.

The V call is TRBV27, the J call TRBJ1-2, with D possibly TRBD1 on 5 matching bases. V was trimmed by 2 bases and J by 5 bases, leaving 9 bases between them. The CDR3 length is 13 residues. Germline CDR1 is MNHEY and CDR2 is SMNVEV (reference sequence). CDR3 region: CASSLSRAYGYTF. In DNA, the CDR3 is TGTGCCAGCAGTTTAAGCAGGGCGTATGGCTACACCTTC.

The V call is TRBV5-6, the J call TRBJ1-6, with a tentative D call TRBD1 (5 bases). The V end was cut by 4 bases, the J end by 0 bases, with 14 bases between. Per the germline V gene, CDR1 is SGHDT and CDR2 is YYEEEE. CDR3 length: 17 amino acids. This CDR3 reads CASSASTVPSYNSPLHF. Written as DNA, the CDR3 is TGTGCCAGCAGCGCCTCGACAGTACCCTCCTATAATTCACCCCTCCACTTT.

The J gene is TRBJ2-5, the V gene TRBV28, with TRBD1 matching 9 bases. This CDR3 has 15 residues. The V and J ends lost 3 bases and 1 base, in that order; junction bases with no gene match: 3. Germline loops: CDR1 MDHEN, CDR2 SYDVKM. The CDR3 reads CASSFRDRAQETQYF. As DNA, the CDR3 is TGTGCCAGCAGTTTCCGGGACAGGGCCCAAGAGACCCAGTACTTC.

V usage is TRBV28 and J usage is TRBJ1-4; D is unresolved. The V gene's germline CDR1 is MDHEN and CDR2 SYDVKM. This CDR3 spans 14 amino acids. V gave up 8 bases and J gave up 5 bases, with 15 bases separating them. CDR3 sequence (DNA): TGTGCCAGCTCGTTACAGTCCGTAAATGAAAAACTGTTTTTT. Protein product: CASSLQSVNEKLFF. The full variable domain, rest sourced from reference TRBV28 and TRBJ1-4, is DVKVTQSSRYLVKRTGEKVFLECVQDMDHENMFWYRQDPGLGLRLIYFSYDVKMKEKGDIPEGYSVSREKKERFSLILESASTNQTSMYLCASSLQSVNEKLFFGSGTQLSVL.